This T cell receptor (beta chain) was identified during a study of blood T cell repertoires in COVID-19 (TCRdb year 2020). For the wider study: Collaborator samples came from the United States, Italy and Spain and covered acute and convalescent phases of COVID-19. The material from the prospective study consisted of cDNA or gDNA derived from T cells, B-cell-depleted T cells, or PBMCs. The dataset comprised deeply sampled blood TCRbeta repertoires from subjects exposed to, actively infected with, or recovered from COVID-19. A freely available public database, intended as a resource for researchers studying the immune response to SARS-CoV-2, is where the repertoires were released. Samples came from the ongoing ImmuneRACE study (first 160 participants) plus 1,254 subjects from 6 global collaborators. A de-identified subject ID, COVID-19 status, age in years and sex were almost always included in the sample metadata. HLA class I and class II types, where available, came from metadata supplied by the sample provider rather than from assay-based typing.

In the germline V gene (reference sequence), CDR1 corresponds to SGHKS and CDR2 to YYEKEE. The V and J ends are trimmed by 3 bases and 13 bases, leaving 19 bases between them. The CDR3 goes from the cysteine to the phenylalanine over 13 residues. The entry retains the CDR3 DNA only, 39 bases that are in frame from base 1. The research as a whole found: How much clinical and demographic metadata was included differed by source and by participant, and the metadata was provided uncurated.

One collaborating source in Seattle enrolled patients during active infection and followed them longitudinally through the course of disease. The collaborating institutions used their own protocols to collect whole blood in K2EDTA tubes. For TCRbeta analysis, collaborator samples were shipped as frozen whole blood, as isolated PBMCs, or as DNA extracted from either sample type. TCRbeta CDR3 regions were amplified from genomic DNA by means of the immunoSEQ Assay, a bias-controlled multiplex PCR. The paper's data handling went like this. The number of nucleated cells in each sample was estimated from the amplification of reference gene primers within the assay. To quantify the absolute abundance of each unique TCRbeta CDR3 rearrangement, sequence reads were collapsed and filtered. For each sample, productive Simpson clonality was calculated as the square root of Simpson's diversity index over productive rearrangements. Entries here come from immuneACCESS through TCRdb and include only in-frame sequences with V and J called. Some clones fail to appear in such tables; in the studies checked, an unresolved V gene covers under half of the shortfall, and the cause of the remainder is unknown. D and trimming were read from the DNA, whereas the V and J calls and clone size are those reported in that table. This sample lists around 400,000 clones; around 87% were detected once. The top ten clonotypes cover about 2.1% of the sample.

Concerning this clone: Its antigen specificity is not known. No base qualities exist here, and no much larger clone lies one base off it.

The sample was peripheral blood. The rearrangement joined TRBV5-5 to TRBJ1-1, with TRBD1 tentatively as D gene (6 bases match). The TCR comes from a woman aged 55-69 years with COVID-19, enrolled during active disease. This receptor carries the CDR3 CASSSAGGPACFF. The sequence in DNA is TGTGCCAGCAGCTCCGCGGGGGGGCCGGCTTGTTTCTTT.